This entry lists 17 T cell receptor beta chains sequenced from one sample in a study of blood T cells in healthy people across ages. With a J-beta primer mix and a sample-barcoded 5' primer, a second PCR ran about 7 to 12 cycles. TCRdb fed the 5' RACE reads into MiXCR, producing one record per CDR3 protein. The sample has approximately 800,000 distinct CDR3 sequences, roughly 34% seen once. Material for sequencing was blood. These receptors were collected from a man aged 18 to 35 in good health.

This chain joins TRBV5-1 and TRBJ2-4, with D unresolved. Trimming took 4 bases from V and 13 from J, leaving 18 bases between them. The germline V gene encodes CDR1 SGHRS and CDR2 YFSETQ. The CDR3 spans 13 residues. The DNA of the CDR3 is TGCGCCAGCAGCGGTTCGGAAGGGAATGAGCAGTACTTC. It yields the protein CASSGSEGNEQYF.

The CDR3 protein is CAWSVRRAIEAFF. The CDR3 DNA sequence: TGTGCCTGGAGTGTTCGAAGGGCAATTGAAGCTTTCTTT. The rearrangement joins TRBV30 to TRBJ1-1; D is undetermined. The CDR3 length is 13 residues. Germline V gene data show CDR1 as GTSNPN and CDR2 as SVGIG (reference sequence). V was shortened by 0 bases and J by 7 bases, with 12 bases between the two germline ends.

The chain uses TRBV20-1 and TRBJ2-7, with TRBD2 matching over 9 bases. The CDR3 has 14 amino acids. Germline V gene sequence: CDR1 DFQATT, CDR2 SNEGSKA (reference sequence). J lost 2 bases, V lost 6 bases, and 8 bases had no gene match. Written as DNA, the CDR3 is TGCAGTGCCTACGGGGCTAGCGGGACCTACGAGCAGTACTTC. Translated: CSAYGASGTYEQYF.

The chain uses TRBV20-1 and TRBJ2-1; no definite D call. Trimming removed 5 bases at V and 5 bases at J, with 16 bases between. The CDR3 spans 14 residues. The germline V gene encodes CDR1 DFQATT and CDR2 SNEGSKA (reference sequence). The CDR3 sequence is CSAAPGFSNNEQFF. Here the CDR3 DNA reads TGCAGTGCTGCGCCAGGATTTTCAAACAATGAGCAGTTCTTC.

This clonotype turned up a few times. This chain connects TRBV6-2 or TRBV6-3 to TRBJ1-4; no clear D gene. V lost 2 bases to trimming and J lost 5 bases, with 9 bases between them. The CDR3 totals 14 residues. CDR1 and CDR2 from the germline V gene are MNHEY and SVGEGT. This chain's CDR3 is CASSYGRNNEKLFF. Here the CDR3 DNA reads TGTGCCAGCAGTTACGGCCGGAACAATGAAAAACTGTTTTTT.

V is TRBV9 and J is TRBJ2-7, with D tentatively TRBD2 (6 bases). Germline V gene lookup returns CDR1 SGDLS and CDR2 YYNGEE. V lost 3 bases to trimming and J lost 10 bases, with 17 bases between them. The CDR3 has 13 residues. The CDR3 DNA reads as TGTGCCAGCAGCGCAGCGGAGGGGACGTCCCAGTACTTC. It yields the protein CASSAAEGTSQYF.

This clonotype was counted a few times. The chain joins TRBV9 to TRBJ1-1; no firm D call. The CDR3 extends over 14 amino acids. Between the trimmed V and J ends, which lost 0 bases and 1 base, there was a span of 7 bases. Per germline, CDR1 SGDLS and CDR2 YYNGEE. Written as DNA, the CDR3 is TGTGCCAGCAGCGTAGACTGGGCGAACACTGAAGCTTTCTTT. As protein: CASSVDWANTEAFF.

This chain uses TRBV6-6 with TRBJ2-2; TRBD1 agrees at 7 bases. CDR3 length: 16 amino acids. Trimming took 2 bases from V and 1 from J; bases not matched to a gene: 4. Looked up from germline, CDR1 is MNHNY and CDR2 is SVGAGI (reference sequence). The chain's CDR3 is CASSYNTGVNTGELFF. DNA for the CDR3: TGTGCCAGCAGTTACAACACAGGGGTGAACACCGGGGAGCTGTTTTTT.

The chain uses TRBV15 and TRBJ2-5, with 7 bases fitting TRBD2. The V gene end was trimmed by 0 bases and the J gene end by 2 bases; junction bases not matched to a gene: 3. Germline V gene lookup returns CDR1 LNHNV and CDR2 YYDKDF (reference sequence). The CDR3 is made up of 15 amino acids. The CDR3: CATSRDEGLQETQYF. The DNA of the CDR3 is TGTGCCACCAGCAGAGATGAGGGACTACAAGAGACCCAGTACTTC.

In regard to this clonotype: A read error is possible here, since a much larger clone lies one base away. The chain employs TRBV9 and TRBJ2-1; 7 bases fit TRBD2. Germline V gene sequence: CDR1 SGDLS, CDR2 YYNGEE. The length of the CDR3 is 15 residues. The V and J ends lost 0 bases and 10 bases, in that order; junction bases with no gene match: 10. This chain's CDR3 is CASSVATSAVYEQFF. Written as DNA, the CDR3 is TGTGCCAGCAGCGTAGCTACTAGCGCAGTCTACGAGCAGTTCTTC.

This clonotype was detected a few times. The chain links TRBV2 to TRBJ1-2, with D perhaps TRBD1 (6 bases). Germline V gene sequence: CDR1 SNHLY, CDR2 FYNNEI. Trimming stripped 8 bases from V and 5 bases from J, with 21 bases between. CDR3 size: 15 residues. This chain's CDR3 is CASVPSRGEEYGYTF. The DNA of the CDR3 is TGTGCCAGCGTGCCTAGCAGGGGAGAAGAGTATGGCTACACCTTC.

In its sample, this clonotype was seen a few times. The chain uses TRBV20-1 and TRBJ2-3; D gene ambiguous. Germline CDR1 and CDR2: DFQATT and SNEGSKA (reference sequence). CDR3 size: 14 residues. Trimming pared 2 bases from V and 1 base from J, leaving 10 bases between. CDR3 loop: CSARRDQGTDTQYF. CDR3 coding DNA: TGCAGTGCTAGAAGAGACCAAGGCACAGATACGCAGTATTTT.

The genes are TRBV7-2 and TRBJ2-1; D possibly corresponds to TRBD2 (5 bases). CDR3 size: 16 residues. Trimming stripped 2 bases from V and 7 bases from J, with 18 bases between. Germline assignment: CDR1 SGHTA and CDR2 FQGNSA. The CDR3 nucleotides read TGTGCCAGCAGCTTAATCGGACTTCGGGATGGGAATGAGCAGTTCTTC. This encodes CASSLIGLRDGNEQFF.

This clonotype was observed at least ten times. This chain's CDR3 is CASSLVSEDTQYF. The CDR3 DNA reads as TGTGCCAGCAGCTTAGTTAGTGAGGATACGCAGTATTTT. The chain combines TRBV5-5 with TRBJ2-3, with D unresolved. CDR1 is SGHKS and CDR2 is YYEKEE in the germline V gene (reference sequence). This CDR3 comprises 13 residues. Trimming removed 2 bases at V and 6 bases at J, with 10 bases between. The variable domain in full, with the rest retrieved from reference TRBV5-5 and TRBJ2-3, is DAGVTQSPTHLIKTRGQQVTLRCSPISGHKSVSWYQQVLGQGPQFIFQYYEKEERGRGNFPDRFSARQFPNYSSELNVNALLLGDSALYLCASSLVSEDTQYFGPGTRLTVL.

The chain combines TRBV5-1 with TRBJ1-1; 7 nucleotides match TRBD1. With V trimmed by 4 bases and J by 2 bases, 8 bases remained unmatched. Germline CDR1 reads SGHRS; CDR2 reads YFSETQ. The length of the CDR3 is 15 residues. CDR3 in amino acids: CASSADRVPNTEAFF. The DNA of the CDR3 is TGCGCCAGCAGCGCCGACAGGGTGCCAAACACTGAAGCTTTCTTT. Full variable domain (outside the CDR3, taken from reference TRBV5-1 and TRBJ1-1): KAGVTQTPRYLIKTRGQQVTLSCSPISGHRSVSWYQQTPGQGLQFLFEYFSETQRNKGNFPGRFSGRQFSNSRSEMNVSTLELGDSALYLCASSADRVPNTEAFFGQGTRLTVV.

This clonotype turned up a few times. The rearrangement joins TRBV12-3 or TRBV12-4 to TRBJ2-7, with D tentatively TRBD2 (5 bases). The CDR3 totals 15 residues. The V end lost 5 bases, the J end lost 2 bases, and 16 bases lay between the germline ends. The CDR3 region is CASSMDGGSPYEQYF. The CDR3 bases are TGTGCCAGCAGTATGGACGGAGGCTCACCCTACGAGCAGTACTTC.

The CDR3 DNA is TGTGCCAGCAGCTCCCCCCAGGGGGTACCCGAACTCTTTTACGAGCAGTACTTC. It encodes CASSSPQGVPELFYEQYF. J is TRBJ2-5 and V is TRBV7-2; the match to TRBD1 covers 7 bases. The closer fit of TRBJ2-7 to the DNA end suggests the J call may be wrong. Germline CDR1 is SGHTA and CDR2 is FQGNSA. This CDR3 comprises 18 residues.